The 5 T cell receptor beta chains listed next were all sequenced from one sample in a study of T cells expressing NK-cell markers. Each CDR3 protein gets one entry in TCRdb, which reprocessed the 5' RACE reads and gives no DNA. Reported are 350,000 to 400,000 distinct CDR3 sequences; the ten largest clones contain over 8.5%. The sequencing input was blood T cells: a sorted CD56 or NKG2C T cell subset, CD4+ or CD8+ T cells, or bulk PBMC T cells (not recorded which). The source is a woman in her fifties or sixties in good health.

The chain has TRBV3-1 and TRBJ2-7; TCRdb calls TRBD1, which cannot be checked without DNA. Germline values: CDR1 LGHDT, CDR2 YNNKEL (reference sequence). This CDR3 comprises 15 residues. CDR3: CASSQRTGGGYEQYF.

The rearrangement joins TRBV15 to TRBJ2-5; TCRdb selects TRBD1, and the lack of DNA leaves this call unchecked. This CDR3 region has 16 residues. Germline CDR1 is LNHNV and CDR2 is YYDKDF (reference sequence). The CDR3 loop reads CATSRALLGGAKTQYF.

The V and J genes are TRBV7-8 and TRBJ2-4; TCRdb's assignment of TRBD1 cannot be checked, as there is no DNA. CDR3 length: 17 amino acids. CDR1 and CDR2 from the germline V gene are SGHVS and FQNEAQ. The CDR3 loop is CASSFSRAGIAKNIQYF.

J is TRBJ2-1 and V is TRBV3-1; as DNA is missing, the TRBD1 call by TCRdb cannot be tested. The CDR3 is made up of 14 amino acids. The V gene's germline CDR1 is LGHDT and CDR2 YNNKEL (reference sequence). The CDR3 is CASSPRQGVVEQFF.

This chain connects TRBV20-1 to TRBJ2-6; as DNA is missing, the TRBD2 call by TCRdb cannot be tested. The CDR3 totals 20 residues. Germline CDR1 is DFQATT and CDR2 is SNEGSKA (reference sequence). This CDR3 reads CSASGRAYDSGKTGANVLTF.